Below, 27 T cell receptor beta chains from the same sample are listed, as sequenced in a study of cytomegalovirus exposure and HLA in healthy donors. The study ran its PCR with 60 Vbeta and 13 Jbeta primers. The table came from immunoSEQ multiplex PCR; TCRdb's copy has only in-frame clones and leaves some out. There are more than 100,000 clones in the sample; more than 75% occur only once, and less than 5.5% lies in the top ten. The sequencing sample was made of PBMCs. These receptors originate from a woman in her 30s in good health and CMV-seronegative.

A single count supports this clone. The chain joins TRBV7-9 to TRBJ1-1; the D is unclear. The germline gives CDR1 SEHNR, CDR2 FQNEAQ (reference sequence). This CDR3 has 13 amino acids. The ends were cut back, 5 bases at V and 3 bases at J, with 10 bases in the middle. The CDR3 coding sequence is TGTGCCAGCAGCCAGACGGGGTACACTGAAGCTTTCTTT. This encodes CASSQTGYTEAFF.

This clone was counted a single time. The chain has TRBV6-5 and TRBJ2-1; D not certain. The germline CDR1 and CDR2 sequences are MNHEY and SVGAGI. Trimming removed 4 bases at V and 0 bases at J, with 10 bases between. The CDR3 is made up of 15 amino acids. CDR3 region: CASSFRRSSYNEQFF. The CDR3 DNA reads TGTGCCAGCAGTTTCCGACGGAGCTCCTACAATGAGCAGTTCTTC.

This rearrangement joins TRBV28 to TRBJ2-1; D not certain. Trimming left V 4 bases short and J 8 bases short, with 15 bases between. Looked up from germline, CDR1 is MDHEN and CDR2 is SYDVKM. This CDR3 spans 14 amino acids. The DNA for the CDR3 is TGTGCCAGCAGTTCGCCTTACGTTGGAGATGAGCAGTTCTTC. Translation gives CASSSPYVGDEQFF. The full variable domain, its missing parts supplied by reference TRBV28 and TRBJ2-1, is DVKVTQSSRYLVKRTGEKVFLECVQDMDHENMFWYRQDPGLGLRLIYFSYDVKMKEKGDIPEGYSVSREKKERFSLILESASTNQTSMYLCASSSPYVGDEQFFGPGTRLTVL.

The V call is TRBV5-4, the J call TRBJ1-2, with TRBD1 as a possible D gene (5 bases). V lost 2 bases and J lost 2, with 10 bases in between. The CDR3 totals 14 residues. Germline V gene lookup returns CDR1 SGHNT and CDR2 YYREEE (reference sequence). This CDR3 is CASSFGAANYGYTF. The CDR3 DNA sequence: TGTGCCAGCAGCTTTGGGGCGGCCAACTATGGCTACACCTTC.

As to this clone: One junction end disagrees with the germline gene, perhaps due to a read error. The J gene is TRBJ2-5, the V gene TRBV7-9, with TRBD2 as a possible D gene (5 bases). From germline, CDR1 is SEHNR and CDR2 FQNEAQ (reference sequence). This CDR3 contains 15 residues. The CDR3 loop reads CSSSPTPGEQETQYF. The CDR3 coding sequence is TGTTCCAGCAGCCCCACCCCTGGGGAGCAAGAGACCCAGTACTTC.

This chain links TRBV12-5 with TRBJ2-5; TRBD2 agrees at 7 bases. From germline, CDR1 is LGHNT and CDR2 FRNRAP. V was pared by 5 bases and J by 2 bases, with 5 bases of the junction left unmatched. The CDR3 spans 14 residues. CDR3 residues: CASGLQGLQETQYF. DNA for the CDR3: TGTGCTAGTGGTCTCCAGGGACTACAAGAGACCCAGTACTTC.

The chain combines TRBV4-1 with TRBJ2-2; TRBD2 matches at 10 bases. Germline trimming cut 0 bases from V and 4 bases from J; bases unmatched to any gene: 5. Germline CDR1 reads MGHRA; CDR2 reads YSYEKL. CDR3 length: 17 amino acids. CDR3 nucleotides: TGCGCCAGCAGCCAAGATGGGAGCGGGAGGGGCACCGGGGAGCTGTTTTTT. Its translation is CASSQDGSGRGTGELFF.

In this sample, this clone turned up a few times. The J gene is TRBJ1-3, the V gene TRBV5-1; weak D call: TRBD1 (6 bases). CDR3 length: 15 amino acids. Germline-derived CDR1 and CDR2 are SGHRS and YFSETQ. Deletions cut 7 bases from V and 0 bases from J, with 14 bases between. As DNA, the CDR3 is TGCGCCAGCGGAACGACAGGAAACTCTGGAAACACCATATATTTT. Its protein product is CASGTTGNSGNTIYF.

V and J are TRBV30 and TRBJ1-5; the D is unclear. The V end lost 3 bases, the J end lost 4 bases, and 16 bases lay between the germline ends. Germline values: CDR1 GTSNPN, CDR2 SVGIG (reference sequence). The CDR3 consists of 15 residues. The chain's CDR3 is CAWSPGTPGNQPQHF. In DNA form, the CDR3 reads TGTGCCTGGAGCCCCGGCACACCGGGGAATCAGCCCCAGCATTTT.

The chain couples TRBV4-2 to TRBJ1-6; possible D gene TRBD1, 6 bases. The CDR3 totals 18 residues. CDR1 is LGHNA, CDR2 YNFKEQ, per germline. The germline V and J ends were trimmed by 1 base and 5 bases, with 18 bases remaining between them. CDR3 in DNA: TGTGCCAGCAGCCAAGGTGTACAGGGCCCGGGGCATAATTCACCCCTCCACTTT. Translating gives CASSQGVQGPGHNSPLHF.

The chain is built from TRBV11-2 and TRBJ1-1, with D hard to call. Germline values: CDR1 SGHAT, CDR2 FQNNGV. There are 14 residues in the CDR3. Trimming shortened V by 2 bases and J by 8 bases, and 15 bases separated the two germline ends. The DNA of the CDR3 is TGTGCCAGCAGCTTACAGTCATTCCGATCCGAAGCTTTCTTT. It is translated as CASSLQSFRSEAFF.

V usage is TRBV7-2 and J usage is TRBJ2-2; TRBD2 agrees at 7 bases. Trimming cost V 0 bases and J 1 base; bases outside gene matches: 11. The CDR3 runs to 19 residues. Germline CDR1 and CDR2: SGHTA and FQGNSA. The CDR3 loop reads CASSLAVLSGELNTGELFF. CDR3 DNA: TGTGCCAGCAGCTTAGCGGTACTGAGCGGGGAATTGAACACCGGGGAGCTGTTTTTT.

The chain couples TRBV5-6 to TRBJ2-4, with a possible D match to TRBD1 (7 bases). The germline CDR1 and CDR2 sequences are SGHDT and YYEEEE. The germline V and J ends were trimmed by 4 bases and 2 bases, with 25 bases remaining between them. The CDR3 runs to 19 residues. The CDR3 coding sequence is TGTGCCAGCAGCCGCAGTTACAGGGGCCCAGGGGGGACCAAAAACATTCAGTACTTC. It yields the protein CASSRSYRGPGGTKNIQYF.

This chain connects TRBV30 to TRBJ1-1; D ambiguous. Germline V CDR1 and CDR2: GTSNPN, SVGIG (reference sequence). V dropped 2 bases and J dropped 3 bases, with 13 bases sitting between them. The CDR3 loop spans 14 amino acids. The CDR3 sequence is CAWSLLGRDTEAFF. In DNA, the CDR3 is TGTGCCTGGAGTTTACTAGGGAGGGACACTGAAGCTTTCTTT.

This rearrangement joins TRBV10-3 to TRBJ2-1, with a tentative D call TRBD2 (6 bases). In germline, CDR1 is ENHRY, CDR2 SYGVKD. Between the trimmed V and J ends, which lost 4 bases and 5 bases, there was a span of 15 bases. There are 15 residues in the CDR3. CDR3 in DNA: TGTGCCATCAGTGCCCGTCTGAGCGGGCACAATGAGCAGTTCTTC. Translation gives CAISARLSGHNEQFF.

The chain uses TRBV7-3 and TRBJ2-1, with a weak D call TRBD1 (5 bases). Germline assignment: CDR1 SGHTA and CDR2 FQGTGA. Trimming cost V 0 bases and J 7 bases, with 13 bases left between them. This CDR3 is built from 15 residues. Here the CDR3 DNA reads TGTGCCAGCAGCTTAACCTTTGACAGTGCAAATGAGCAGTTCTTC. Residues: CASSLTFDSANEQFF.

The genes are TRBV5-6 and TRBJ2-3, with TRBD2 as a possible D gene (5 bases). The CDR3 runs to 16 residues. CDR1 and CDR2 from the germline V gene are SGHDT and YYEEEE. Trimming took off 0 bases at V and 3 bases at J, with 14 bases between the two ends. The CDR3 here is CASSLVARSGTDTQYF. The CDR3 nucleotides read TGTGCCAGCAGCTTGGTAGCACGGTCGGGAACAGATACGCAGTATTTT.

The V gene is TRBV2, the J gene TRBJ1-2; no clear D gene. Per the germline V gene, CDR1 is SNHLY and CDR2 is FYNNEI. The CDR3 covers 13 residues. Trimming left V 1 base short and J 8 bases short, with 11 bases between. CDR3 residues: CASSEVPSGGYTF. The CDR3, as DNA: TGTGCCAGCAGTGAAGTTCCCTCGGGAGGCTACACCTTC.

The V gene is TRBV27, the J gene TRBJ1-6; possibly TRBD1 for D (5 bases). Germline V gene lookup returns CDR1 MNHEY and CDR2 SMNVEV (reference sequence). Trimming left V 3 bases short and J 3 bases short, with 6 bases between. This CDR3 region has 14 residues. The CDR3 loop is CASSFQGYNSPLHF. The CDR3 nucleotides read TGTGCCAGCAGTTTTCAGGGCTATAATTCACCCCTCCACTTT.

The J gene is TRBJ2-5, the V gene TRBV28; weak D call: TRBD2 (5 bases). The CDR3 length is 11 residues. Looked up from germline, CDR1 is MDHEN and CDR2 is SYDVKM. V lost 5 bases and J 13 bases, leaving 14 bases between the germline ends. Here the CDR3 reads CASSLGGKAYF. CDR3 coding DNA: TGTGCCAGCAGTCTAGGAGGAAAGGCGTACTTC.

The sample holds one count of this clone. Here the CDR3 DNA reads TGTGCCAGCAGCTTAGGGGATCCGGGAGGAAACACCATATATTTT. This encodes CASSLGDPGGNTIYF. The chain links TRBV7-9 to TRBJ1-3, with D hard to call. The CDR3 runs 15 residues. Germline CDR1 SEHNR, CDR2 FQNEAQ (reference sequence). V shed 1 base and J shed 4 bases, with 11 bases lying between them. Combining the CDR3 with reference TRBV7-9 and TRBJ1-3 gives the whole variable domain DTGVSQNPRHKITKRGQNVTFRCDPISEHNRLYWYRQTLGQGPEFLTYFQNEAQLEKSRLLSDRFSAERPKGSFSTLEIQRTEQGDSAMYLCASSLGDPGGNTIYFGEGSWLTVV.

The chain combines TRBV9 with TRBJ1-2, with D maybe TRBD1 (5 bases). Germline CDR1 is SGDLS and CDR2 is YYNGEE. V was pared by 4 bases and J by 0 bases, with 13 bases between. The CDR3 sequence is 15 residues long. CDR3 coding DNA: TGTGCCAGCAGCTCAACGACAGTGACTAACTATGGCTACACCTTC. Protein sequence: CASSSTTVTNYGYTF.

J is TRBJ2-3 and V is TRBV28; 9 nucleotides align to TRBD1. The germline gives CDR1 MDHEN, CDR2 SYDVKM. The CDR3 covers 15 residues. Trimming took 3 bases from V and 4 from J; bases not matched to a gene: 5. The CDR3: CASSFGTGKSDTQYF. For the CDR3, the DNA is TGTGCCAGCAGTTTTGGGACAGGGAAATCAGATACGCAGTATTTT.

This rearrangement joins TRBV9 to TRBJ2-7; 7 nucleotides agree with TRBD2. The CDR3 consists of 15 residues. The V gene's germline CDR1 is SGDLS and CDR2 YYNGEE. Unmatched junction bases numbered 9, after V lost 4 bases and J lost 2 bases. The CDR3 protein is CASSLGAAGTYEQYF. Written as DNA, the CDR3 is TGTGCCAGCAGCCTAGGGGCAGCGGGAACCTACGAGCAGTACTTC.

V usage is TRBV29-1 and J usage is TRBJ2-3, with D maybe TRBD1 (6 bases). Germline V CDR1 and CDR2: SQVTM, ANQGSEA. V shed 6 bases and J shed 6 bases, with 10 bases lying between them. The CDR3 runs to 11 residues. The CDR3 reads CSVQGFDTQYF. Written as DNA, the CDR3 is TGCAGCGTACAGGGATTTGATACGCAGTATTTT.

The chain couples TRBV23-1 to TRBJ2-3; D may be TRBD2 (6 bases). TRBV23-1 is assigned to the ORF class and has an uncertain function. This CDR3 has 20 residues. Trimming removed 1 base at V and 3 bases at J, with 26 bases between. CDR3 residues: CASSQFRPLGTYEETDTQYF. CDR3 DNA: TGCGCCAGCAGTCAATTTCGACCCCTCGGGACTTACGAGGAGACAGATACGCAGTATTTT.

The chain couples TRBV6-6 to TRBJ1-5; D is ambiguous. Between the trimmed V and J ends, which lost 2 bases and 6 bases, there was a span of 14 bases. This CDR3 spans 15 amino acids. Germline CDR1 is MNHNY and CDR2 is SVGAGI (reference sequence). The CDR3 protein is CASSYAADLGQPQHF. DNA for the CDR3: TGTGCCAGCAGTTACGCGGCAGATTTAGGTCAGCCCCAGCATTTT.